A single sample is the source of the 20 T cell receptor beta chains below, sequenced in a study of cytomegalovirus exposure and HLA in healthy donors listed by TCRdb under 2017. Library preparation employed the immunoSEQ multiplex PCR assay. For the multiplex PCR, a mixture combining 60 forward primers for TCR Vbeta segments and 13 reverse primers for TCR Jbeta segments was used. The table comes from immuneACCESS by way of TCRdb, which keeps in-frame sequences with V and J called. Part of the clones is missing from these tables; in studies checked, under half for an unresolved V gene and the rest for unknown reasons. Here the sample has about 120,000 clones; around 85% occur a single time. Under 2.5% of the sample goes to the ten largest clones. Sequencing used PBMCs. All receptors come from a man aged 25-45 years in good health and CMV-seronegative.

This rearrangement joins TRBV28 to TRBJ2-6; D may be TRBD1 (5 bases). The ends were cut back, 1 base at V and 0 bases at J, with 16 bases in the middle. The length of the CDR3 is 19 residues. CDR1 and CDR2 from the germline V gene are MDHEN and SYDVKM. CDR3 loop: CASSLYAGQDLSGANVLTF. The CDR3 coding sequence is TGTGCCAGCAGTTTATATGCCGGACAAGACCTCTCTGGGGCCAACGTCCTGACTTTC.

The rearrangement uses TRBV7-9 and TRBJ1-2; no clear D gene. The CDR3 spans 14 residues. CDR1 is SEHNR and CDR2 is FQNEAQ in the germline V gene (reference sequence). Trimming removed 4 bases at V and 6 bases at J, with 15 bases between. The CDR3 protein is CASSSEGWSNGYTF. Written as DNA, the CDR3 is TGTGCCAGCAGCTCCGAGGGTTGGTCTAATGGCTACACCTTC.

The J gene is TRBJ2-7, the V gene TRBV19; 8 bases are a match to TRBD1. This CDR3 spans 16 amino acids. The ends lost 1 base at V and 0 bases at J; junction bases unmatched: 5. CDR1 LNHDA and CDR2 SQIVND come from the germline V gene (reference sequence). CDR3 DNA: TGTGCCAGTAGTATAGCCCGGGACAGGATCTCCTACGAGCAGTACTTC. Translating it yields CASSIARDRISYEQYF.

V gene TRBV7-9 combines with J gene TRBJ1-4; maybe TRBD1 (6 bases). This CDR3 comprises 14 residues. The germline V gene has CDR1 SEHNR and CDR2 FQNEAQ (reference sequence). Trimming took off 1 base at V and 7 bases at J, with 10 bases between the two ends. This CDR3 reads CASSLGRGFEKLFF. The CDR3 nucleotides read TGTGCCAGCAGCTTAGGCAGGGGATTTGAAAAACTGTTTTTT.

This clone was seen only a few times. The chain recombines TRBV29-1 with TRBJ1-5; D remains unclear. V lost 6 bases and J lost 6, with 12 bases in between. In germline, CDR1 is SQVTM, CDR2 ANQGSEA. The CDR3 has 12 residues. Here the CDR3 reads CSVGVPPQPQHF. The CDR3 DNA is TGCAGCGTCGGAGTGCCCCCTCAGCCCCAGCATTTT.

The chain uses TRBV7-2 and TRBJ2-7, with 10 nucleotides matching TRBD1. CDR1 and CDR2 (germline): SGHTA, FQGNSA. The CDR3 is made up of 13 amino acids. Losses at the gene ends were 6 bases for V and 4 bases for J; bases not matched to a gene: 3. DNA for the CDR3: TGTGCCAGCAGGGGGACAGGGGCATACGAGCAGTACTTC. This gives the protein CASRGTGAYEQYF.

This chain uses TRBV27 with TRBJ1-2; 7 positions match TRBD1. V gave up 8 bases and J gave up 3 bases; unmatched junction bases: 3. The CDR3 sequence is 12 residues long. Per the germline V gene, CDR1 is MNHEY and CDR2 is SMNVEV (reference sequence). The CDR3 protein is CASQGEDYGYTF. The CDR3 region has the DNA TGTGCCAGCCAGGGGGAGGACTATGGCTACACCTTC.

The chain uses TRBV5-6 and TRBJ1-2; TRBD1 aligns across 7 bases. The CDR3 totals 13 residues. Germline V gives CDR1 SGHDT, CDR2 YYEEEE. Trimming took 7 bases from V and 2 from J; bases not matched to a gene: 5. The CDR3 DNA reads as TGTGCCAGCGTAGGGGGCGGGAACTATGGCTACACCTTC. As protein: CASVGGGNYGYTF.

J is TRBJ2-7 and V is TRBV7-9; 9 bases fit TRBD1. This CDR3 is 14 amino acids long. The junction had 4 bases not matched to a gene; V was cut back by 4 bases and J by 3 bases. The germline V gene has CDR1 SEHNR and CDR2 FQNEAQ (reference sequence). The CDR3 coding sequence is TGTGCCAGCAGCTCCGGGACAGGGTACTACGAGCAGTACTTC. This encodes CASSSGTGYYEQYF.

The chain combines TRBV6-6 with TRBJ1-1; the D gene is possibly TRBD1 (6 bases). This CDR3 has 14 residues. The germline V gene has CDR1 MNHNY and CDR2 SVGAGI (reference sequence). V lost 6 bases and J lost 6, with 17 bases in between. The DNA of the CDR3 is TGTGCCAGCAGGAACAGGGATAGGATTTCTGAAGCTTTCTTT. This sequence encodes CASRNRDRISEAFF.

The chain joins TRBV7-2 to TRBJ2-2, with TRBD1 identical over 7 bases. Germline CDR1 reads SGHTA; CDR2 reads FQGNSA. Trimming at V came to 5 bases and at J to 4 bases, leaving 7 bases not matched to a gene. The CDR3 length is 15 residues. The CDR3: CASSHRDSLTGELFF. DNA for the CDR3: TGTGCCAGCAGCCATCGGGACAGCCTCACCGGGGAGCTGTTTTTT.

The CDR3 spells CASSSGTVSYEQYF. CDR3 bases: TGCGCCAGCAGCTCCGGGACAGTGTCCTACGAGCAGTACTTC. The rearrangement joins TRBV5-1 to TRBJ2-7, with 7 positions matching TRBD1. Germline V gene lookup returns CDR1 SGHRS and CDR2 YFSETQ. This CDR3 region has 14 residues. With 3 bases clipped from V and 1 base from J, the junction kept 4 bases outside the gene matches.

This clone was picked up one time. The V and J genes are TRBV5-4 and TRBJ2-1; 11 nucleotides agree with TRBD1. Germline CDR1 and CDR2: SGHNT and YYREEE (reference sequence). Trimming at V came to 1 base and at J to 6 bases, leaving 9 bases not matched to a gene. CDR3 length equals 17 residues. As DNA, the CDR3 is TGTGCCAGCAGCTTGAGGGACAGGGGGTCGCCTTTCAATGAGCAGTTCTTC. Translated: CASSLRDRGSPFNEQFF.

The rearrangement links TRBV9 to TRBJ2-1, with D tentatively TRBD2 (6 bases). In germline, CDR1 is SGDLS, CDR2 YYNGEE. V lost 7 bases, J lost 9 bases, and 14 bases lay in between. The CDR3 has 12 amino acids. CDR3: CASGTGVGEQFF. The CDR3 DNA sequence: TGTGCCAGCGGGACTGGGGTTGGTGAGCAGTTCTTC.

The chain employs TRBV7-9 and TRBJ2-5; 8 nucleotides align to TRBD1. Germline values: CDR1 SEHNR, CDR2 FQNEAQ (reference sequence). The ends lost 1 base at V and 3 bases at J; junction bases unmatched: 4. The CDR3 runs 15 residues. This chain's CDR3 is CASSLGQGMKETQYF. CDR3 nucleotide sequence: TGTGCCAGCAGCTTAGGACAGGGGATGAAAGAGACCCAGTACTTC.

The chain links TRBV28 to TRBJ1-6; 9 nucleotides align to TRBD1. Trimming removed 6 bases from V and 8 bases from J; junction bases left unmatched: 8. The CDR3 loop spans 15 amino acids. Looked up from germline, CDR1 is MDHEN and CDR2 is SYDVKM. CDR3 in amino acids: CASRTGGARDSPLHF. For the CDR3, the DNA is TGTGCCAGCAGAACAGGGGGCGCCCGGGATTCACCCCTCCACTTT.

This chain uses TRBV29-1 with TRBJ1-1; maybe TRBD1 (6 bases). Deletions cut 6 bases from V and 5 bases from J, with 13 bases between. This CDR3 has 12 residues. Looked up from germline, CDR1 is SQVTM and CDR2 is ANQGSEA. CDR3 residues: CSVGTSRTEAFF. Here the CDR3 DNA reads TGCAGCGTGGGGACATCGCGTACTGAAGCTTTCTTT.

This chain links TRBV5-6 with TRBJ1-5; possible D gene TRBD1, 5 bases. Deletions cut 3 bases from V and 5 bases from J, with 12 bases between. CDR1 and CDR2 (germline): SGHDT, YYEEEE. The CDR3 runs 14 residues. CDR3 residues: CASSYGGGHQPQHF. The CDR3 coding sequence is TGTGCCAGCAGCTACGGCGGGGGTCATCAGCCCCAGCATTTT.

The chain has TRBV6-5 and TRBJ1-1, with D maybe TRBD1 (5 bases). Germline CDR1 and CDR2: MNHEY and SVGAGI. The CDR3 contains 15 residues. Trimming shortened V by 3 bases and J by 2 bases, and 13 bases separated the two germline ends. The CDR3 nucleotides are TGTGCCAGCAGTTATAGGGGTCAGGGTAACACTGAAGCTTTCTTT. Its translation is CASSYRGQGNTEAFF.

V gene TRBV4-3 combines with J gene TRBJ2-7, with D possibly being TRBD1 (5 bases). V lost 4 bases and J lost 2, with 15 bases in between. Germline lookup yields CDR1 LGHNA and CDR2 YSLEER. CDR3 length equals 15 residues. The CDR3 sequence: CASSLRQGVTYEQYF. CDR3 DNA: TGCGCCAGCAGCCTTAGACAAGGGGTAACCTACGAGCAGTACTTC.